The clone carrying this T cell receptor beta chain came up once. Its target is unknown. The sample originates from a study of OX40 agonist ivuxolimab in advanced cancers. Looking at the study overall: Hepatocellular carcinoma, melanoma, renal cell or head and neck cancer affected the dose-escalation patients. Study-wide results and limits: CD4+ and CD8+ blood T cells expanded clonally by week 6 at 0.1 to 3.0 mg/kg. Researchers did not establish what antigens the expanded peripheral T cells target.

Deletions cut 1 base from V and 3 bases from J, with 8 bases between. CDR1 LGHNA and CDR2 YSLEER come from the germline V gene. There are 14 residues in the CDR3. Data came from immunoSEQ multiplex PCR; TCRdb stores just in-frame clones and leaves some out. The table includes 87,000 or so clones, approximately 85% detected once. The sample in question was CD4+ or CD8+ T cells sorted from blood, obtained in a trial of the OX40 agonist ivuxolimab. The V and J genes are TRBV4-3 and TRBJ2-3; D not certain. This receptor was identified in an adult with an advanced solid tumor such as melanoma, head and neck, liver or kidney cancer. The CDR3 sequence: CASSQGLGTDTQYF. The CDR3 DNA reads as TGCGCCAGCAGCCAAGGACTGGGAACAGATACGCAGTATTTT.